The 31 T cell receptor beta chains reported below all come from one sample, sequenced in a study of post-analysis software for immune sequencing data. Presence of unique molecular identifiers characterized the TCR beta cDNA libraries. TCRdb called the PCR reads again in MiXCR, with one record for every CDR3 protein. The sample holds 350,000 to 500,000 distinct CDR3 sequences, 39% seen once. Their antigen targets remain unknown. Study observations and caveats: In patients, TRBV5-6, TRBV5-1 and TRBV20-1 belonged to roughly five TRBV segments found more frequently than in controls.

Source material: blood. These receptors all stem from a girl aged 2-10 years with multiple sclerosis.

This CDR3 reads CASSSSGQSYEQYF. The CDR3 nucleotides read TGCGCCAGCAGCTCCTCCGGACAGTCCTACGAGCAGTACTTC. The rearrangement uses TRBV5-1 and TRBJ2-7, with a possible D match to TRBD1 (6 bases). V lost 3 bases to trimming and J lost 1 base, with 11 bases between them. CDR1 is SGHRS, CDR2 YFSETQ, per germline. This CDR3 has 14 amino acids.

This chain uses TRBV12-3 or TRBV12-4 with TRBJ2-3, with TRBD1 matching over 9 bases. V shed 3 bases and J 4 bases; nucleotides not matched to a gene: 5. The CDR3 extends over 15 amino acids. DNA for the CDR3: TGTGCCAGCAGTTTCTGGGACAGGGAACCAGATACGCAGTATTTT. This sequence encodes CASSFWDREPDTQYF.

In regard to this clonotype: The CDR3 ends on some other residue instead of the conserved phenylalanine or tryptophan, so this is likely a read error. This chain joins TRBV12-3 or TRBV12-4 and TRBJ2-3; 9 bases line up with TRBD1. The CDR3 sequence is 15 residues long. The junction had 7 bases not matched to a gene; V was cut back by 5 bases and J by 4 bases. The DNA for the CDR3 is TGTGCCAGCAGTCGAAGGCGGACAGGGGCAGATACGCAGTATTCT. This translates into CASSRRRTGADTQYS.

In nucleotides, the CDR3 is TGTGCCAGCAGCTTAAGGTTGGACAATTTACCACGGGAGACCCAGTACTTC. This sequence encodes CASSLRLDNLPRETQYF. The V and J genes are TRBV7-9 and TRBJ2-5, with D perhaps TRBD1 (5 bases). Germline V lookup: CDR1 SEHNR, CDR2 FQNEAQ (reference sequence). Between the trimmed V and J ends, which lost 2 bases and 5 bases, there was a span of 21 bases. This CDR3 region has 17 residues.

This clonotype was seen only a few times. This sequence joins TRBV29-1 and TRBJ1-2; a possible D gene is TRBD1 (6 bases). Germline V lookup: CDR1 SQVTM, CDR2 ANQGSEA. Trimming removed 7 bases from V and 6 bases from J, with 15 bases in between. The length of the CDR3 is 12 residues. CDR3 region: CSASGVTDGYTF. CDR3 sequence (DNA): TGCAGCGCCTCAGGGGTGACGGATGGCTACACCTTC.

There are a few counts of this clonotype. CDR3: CSALGQDSYNEQFF. The CDR3, as DNA: TGCAGTGCCTTGGGACAGGACTCCTACAATGAGCAGTTCTTC. The J gene is TRBJ2-1, the V gene TRBV20-1; 8 nucleotides line up with TRBD1. The CDR3 extends over 14 amino acids. Losses at the gene ends were 6 bases for V and 0 bases for J; bases not matched to a gene: 4. Germline V gene lookup returns CDR1 DFQATT and CDR2 SNEGSKA (reference sequence).

Comments on this clonotype: A much larger clone differs from this one at a single base, so this may be a read error. The rearrangement joins TRBV3-1 to TRBJ2-1; no definite D call. Germline V gene data show CDR1 as LGHDT and CDR2 as YNNKEL (reference sequence). The CDR3 sequence is 14 residues long. The CDR3 here is CASSQDLGYNEQVF. In DNA form, the CDR3 reads TGTGCCAGCAGCCAAGATCTTGGTTACAATGAGCAGGTCTTC.

The V and J genes are TRBV5-8 and TRBJ1-1; maybe TRBD1 (6 bases). V was pared by 4 bases and J by 1 base, with 14 bases between. The CDR3 is 15 amino acids. Per the germline V gene, CDR1 is SGHTS and CDR2 is YDEGEE. The CDR3 bases are TGTGCCAGCAGCAGGGGGGACCATGGGAACACTGAAGCTTTCTTT. Encoded protein: CASSRGDHGNTEAFF.

The gene calls are TRBV7-6 and TRBJ2-1, with a possible D match to TRBD2 (6 bases). V dropped 2 bases and J dropped 6 bases, with 20 bases sitting between them. The CDR3 loop spans 17 amino acids. The germline gives CDR1 SGHVS, CDR2 FNYEAQ. DNA of the CDR3: TGTGCCAGCAGCTTAAGACCTAGGACTTGCGGGATCAATGAGCAGTTCTTC. As protein: CASSLRPRTCGINEQFF.

This clonotype showed up just a few times. The chain employs TRBV29-1 and TRBJ2-1; 7 nucleotides line up with TRBD2. The CDR3 has 13 residues. The V segment lost 5 bases and the J segment 1 base; nucleotides outside the gene matches: 2. Germline values: CDR1 SQVTM, CDR2 ANQGSEA. The CDR3 here is CSVLADSYNEQFF. Written as DNA, the CDR3 is TGCAGCGTTCTAGCGGATTCCTACAATGAGCAGTTCTTC.

The chain is built from TRBV4-1 and TRBJ2-7, with TRBD1 matching 10 bases. After removal of 3 bases from V and 2 bases from J, the junction contained 4 bases not matched to a gene. Germline CDR1 MGHRA, CDR2 YSYEKL. The CDR3 is 15 residues long. The CDR3 protein is CASSHPGQGTYEQYF. The CDR3 DNA reads as TGCGCCAGCAGCCATCCGGGACAGGGGACCTACGAGCAGTACTTC.

This clonotype was counted at least ten times. The rearrangement joins TRBV12-3 or TRBV12-4 to TRBJ2-1; maybe TRBD1 (5 bases). The length of the CDR3 is 12 residues. Between the trimmed V and J ends, which lost 9 bases and 7 bases, there was a span of 13 bases. CDR3 loop: CASGARRNEQFF. The CDR3 DNA is TGTGCCAGTGGGGCGCGACGGAATGAGCAGTTCTTC.

This clonotype has a count of ten or more. V is TRBV5-1 and J is TRBJ2-1; 7 positions match TRBD2. Trimming removed 3 bases from V and 0 bases from J; junction bases left unmatched: 12. Germline CDR1 and CDR2: SGHRS and YFSETQ. This CDR3 has 18 residues. CDR3 coding DNA: TGCGCCAGCAGCTCAAAGCCCAGCGGGGTAAGCTCCTACAATGAGCAGTTCTTC. Translating gives CASSSKPSGVSSYNEQFF.

The chain couples TRBV20-1 to TRBJ2-4, with D tentatively TRBD1 (5 bases). There are 15 residues in the CDR3. Germline CDR1 reads DFQATT; CDR2 reads SNEGSKA (reference sequence). Trimming shortened V by 0 bases and J by 0 bases, and 9 bases separated the two germline ends. CDR3 amino acids: CSARDPGIAKNIQYF. The CDR3 DNA reads as TGCAGTGCTAGAGATCCAGGGATAGCCAAAAACATTCAGTACTTC.

V is TRBV4-1 and J is TRBJ1-2; D remains unclear. Germline loops: CDR1 MGHRA, CDR2 YSYEKL. With 3 bases removed from V and 4 bases from J, the gap between germline ends came to 9 bases. The CDR3 loop spans 13 amino acids. The CDR3 DNA is TGCGCCAGCAGCCAGGTGGACTTCTATGGCTACACCTTC. This sequence encodes CASSQVDFYGYTF.

This sequence joins TRBV4-1 and TRBJ1-2; D is possibly TRBD1 (5 bases). CDR1 and CDR2 (germline): MGHRA, YSYEKL. Trimming left V 0 bases short and J 8 bases short, with 13 bases between. This CDR3 is built from 14 residues. This chain's CDR3 is CASSQEPREMGYTF. The DNA for the CDR3 is TGCGCCAGCAGCCAAGAACCCAGGGAGATGGGCTACACCTTC.

This clonotype came up once. This sequence joins TRBV5-6 and TRBJ2-7; TRBD1 matches at 9 bases. Germline V gene data show CDR1 as SGHDT and CDR2 as YYEEEE. This CDR3 is 17 amino acids long. Unmatched junction bases numbered 15, after V lost 4 bases and J lost 4 bases. CDR3 protein: CASSTTGGTLLWYEQYF. The CDR3 DNA follows: TGTGCCAGCAGCACCACAGGGGGCACCCTCCTTTGGTACGAGCAGTACTTC.

The chain carries TRBV18 and TRBJ2-6, with D unclear. V was cut by 2 bases and J by 0 bases, with 11 bases left in between. The CDR3 covers 17 residues. Per the germline V gene, CDR1 is KGHSH and CDR2 is LQKENI. The CDR3: CASSPSGVISGANVLTF. The DNA for the CDR3 is TGTGCCAGCTCACCATCGGGTGTCATCTCTGGGGCCAACGTCCTGACTTTC.

This rearrangement joins TRBV2 to TRBJ1-2; 10 bases are a match to TRBD1. The CDR3 length is 15 residues. CDR1 and CDR2 from the germline V gene are SNHLY and FYNNEI. V lost 6 bases to trimming and J lost 0 bases; unmatched junction nucleotides: 4. CDR3 sequence (DNA): TGTGCCAGCAGAGGCGGGACAGGGGCTAACTATGGCTACACCTTC. Protein sequence: CASRGGTGANYGYTF. Using reference TRBV2 and TRBJ1-2 for the parts outside the CDR3, the full variable domain is EPEVTQTPSHQVTQMGQEVILRCVPISNHLYFYWYRQILGQKVEFLVSFYNNEISEKSEIFDDQFSVERPDGSNFTLKIRSTKLEDSAMYFCASRGGTGANYGYTFGSGTRLTVV.

In this sample, this clonotype turned up a few times. V gene TRBV5-4 combines with J gene TRBJ2-7, with 13 positions matching TRBD2. Trimming cost V 5 bases and J 4 bases; bases outside gene matches: 18. Per the germline V gene, CDR1 is SGHNT and CDR2 is YYREEE (reference sequence). This CDR3 has 19 residues. CDR3 residues: CASRSSGTSGTTSQYEQYF. The CDR3 bases are TGTGCCAGCAGAAGTTCCGGGACTAGCGGGACGACCTCCCAATACGAGCAGTACTTC.

This clonotype showed up just a few times. The genes are TRBV29-1 and TRBJ2-4, with TRBD2 matching over 12 bases. The end of the DNA aligns better with TRBJ2-7, so the J call may be wrong. The length of the CDR3 is 14 residues. Per germline, CDR1 SQVTM and CDR2 ANQGSEA. CDR3 nucleotide sequence: TGCAGCGTTGGGCTAGCGGGAGGGAGGTACGAGCAGTACTTC. Its protein is CSVGLAGGRYEQYF.

This clonotype was counted between two and nine times. V is TRBV20-1 and J is TRBJ2-5; 11 nucleotides agree with TRBD1. With V trimmed by 6 bases and J by 3 bases, 12 bases remained unmatched. Per germline, CDR1 DFQATT and CDR2 SNEGSKA (reference sequence). The length of the CDR3 is 16 residues. CDR3 DNA sequence: TGCAGTGCATCCAGCCTCGGGACAGGGGGTGAAGAGACCCAGTACTTC. This codes for CSASSLGTGGEETQYF.

There are a few counts of this clonotype. V gene TRBV21-1 combines with J gene TRBJ2-5. TRBV21-1 constitutes a pseudogene. This CDR3 is 14 amino acids long. The chain's CDR3 is CASSKWFAQETQYF. CDR3 coding DNA: TGTGCCAGCAGCAAATGGTTCGCCCAAGAGACCCAGTACTTC.

This clonotype was seen a single time. This sequence joins TRBV6-1 and TRBJ1-2, with a possible D match to TRBD1 (5 bases). From germline, CDR1 is MNHNS and CDR2 SASEGT. Trimming cost V 6 bases and J 6 bases, with 17 bases left between them. The length of the CDR3 is 14 residues. CDR3 loop: CASRLPTERDGYTF. CDR3 coding DNA: TGTGCCAGCAGATTACCGACAGAGAGAGATGGCTACACCTTC.

The V call is TRBV7-9, the J call TRBJ2-1, with TRBD1 identical over 7 bases. CDR1 is SEHNR and CDR2 is FQNEAQ in the germline V gene (reference sequence). The junction had 11 bases not matched to a gene; V was cut back by 5 bases and J by 10 bases. The CDR3 extends over 14 amino acids. The CDR3 sequence: CASSHGQAPEEQFF. The DNA of the CDR3 is TGTGCCAGCAGCCATGGACAGGCCCCTGAGGAGCAGTTCTTC.

V gene TRBV20-1 combines with J gene TRBJ1-2; D uncertain. This CDR3 comprises 11 residues. With 3 bases removed from V and 8 bases from J, the gap between germline ends came to 10 bases. The V gene's germline CDR1 is DFQATT and CDR2 SNEGSKA (reference sequence). CDR3 coding DNA: TGCAGTGCTAGCACGGGCCGGGGCTACACCTTC. It yields the protein CSASTGRGYTF.

A few counts support this clonotype. The V gene is TRBV12-3 or TRBV12-4, the J gene TRBJ2-7, with TRBD2 matching over 7 bases. CDR3 length equals 15 residues. The J segment lost 2 bases and the V segment lost 6 bases, leaving 10 bases of the junction unmatched. This CDR3 is CASSPSPSGTYEQYF. CDR3 in DNA: TGTGCCAGCAGCCCTAGTCCTAGCGGAACCTACGAGCAGTACTTC.

V gene TRBV6-1 combines with J gene TRBJ1-2; 8 bases agree with TRBD1. With V trimmed by 9 bases and J by 8 bases, 8 bases remained unmatched. Germline CDR1 MNHNS, CDR2 SASEGT. CDR3 length: 12 residues. As DNA, the CDR3 is TGTGCCAGTAACAGGGGGGGGGGCGGCTACACCTTC. It encodes CASNRGGGGYTF.

This clonotype has a handful of counts. This chain uses TRBV11-2 with TRBJ1-6; D perhaps matches TRBD1 (5 bases). The CDR3 is 18 amino acids. Germline CDR1 reads SGHAT; CDR2 reads FQNNGV. Trimming left V 1 base short and J 7 bases short, with 20 bases between. CDR3 coding DNA: TGTGCCAGCAGCTTAGCTAGCGTTCGGGGGAGTTTCAATTCACCCCTCCACTTT. Translating gives CASSLASVRGSFNSPLHF.

The chain has TRBV18 and TRBJ2-5, with D unresolved. Trimming removed 4 bases from V and 5 bases from J, with 14 bases in between. The V gene's germline CDR1 is KGHSH and CDR2 LQKENI. This CDR3 is 14 amino acids long. This chain's CDR3 is CASSLRNPRETQYF. The CDR3 DNA follows: TGTGCCAGCTCACTCAGGAACCCTCGTGAGACCCAGTACTTC.

The chain combines TRBV6-1 with TRBJ2-1, with 9 positions matching TRBD2. Trimming took 2 bases from V and 7 from J; bases not matched to a gene: 6. The germline V gene encodes CDR1 MNHNS and CDR2 SASEGT. The CDR3 runs 15 residues. The CDR3 region has the DNA TGTGCCAGCAGTGAAATGCCTAGCGGGACGAATGAGCAGTTCTTC. It codes for CASSEMPSGTNEQFF.